The 27 T cell receptor beta chains listed next were all sequenced from one sample in a study of blood T cell repertoires in COVID-19. Produced via immunoSEQ multiplex PCR; TCRdb's table is partial and in-frame only. The sample lists 100,000 to 150,000 clones, 85% occurring once. The source material was peripheral blood. These TCRs come from an older man with active or convalescent COVID-19.

The chain is built from TRBV5-1 and TRBJ2-1; TRBD1 agrees at 10 bases. V lost 6 bases, J lost 9 bases, and 18 bases stayed unmatched. The CDR3 totals 17 residues. Germline V CDR1 and CDR2: SGHRS, YFSETQ. The CDR3 reads CASKAQAGTGEKGEQFF. CDR3 DNA: TGCGCCAGCAAGGCCCAGGCGGGGACAGGGGAAAAAGGTGAGCAGTTCTTC.

The J gene is TRBJ1-6, the V gene TRBV5-4, with TRBD1 matching over 7 bases. The germline V gene has CDR1 SGHNT and CDR2 YYREEE (reference sequence). Losses at the gene ends were 4 bases for V and 8 bases for J; bases not matched to a gene: 9. The CDR3 extends over 15 amino acids. The CDR3 is CASSPTGPQDSPLHF. CDR3 in DNA: TGTGCCAGCAGCCCGACAGGGCCTCAGGATTCACCCCTCCACTTT.

The chain links TRBV27 to TRBJ1-5, with D hard to call. V was clipped by 5 bases and J by 2 bases, with 10 bases between them. The CDR3 loop spans 14 amino acids. Germline V CDR1 and CDR2: MNHEY, SMNVEV (reference sequence). CDR3 DNA sequence: TGTGCCAGCAGTCTGCGGGAGGGCAATCAGCCCCAGCATTTT. Translating it yields CASSLREGNQPQHF.

This chain links TRBV25-1 with TRBJ1-6; perhaps TRBD1 as D (6 bases). From germline, CDR1 is MGHDK and CDR2 SYGVNS. This CDR3 comprises 12 residues. V shed 6 bases and J shed 9 bases, with 9 bases lying between them. CDR3: CASSTGSSPLHF. The CDR3, as DNA: TGTGCCAGCAGCACAGGGAGTTCACCCCTCCACTTT. The variable domain in full, with the rest retrieved from reference TRBV25-1 and TRBJ1-6, is EADIYQTPRYLVIGTGKKITLECSQTMGHDKMYWYQQDPGMELHLIHYSYGVNSTEKGDLSSESTVSRIRTEHFPLTLESARPSHTSQYLCASSTGSSPLHFGNGTRLTVT.

The chain uses TRBV30 and TRBJ1-3; no reliable D call. The V and J ends lost 2 bases and 0 bases respectively, with 8 bases between them. Germline CDR1 GTSNPN, CDR2 SVGIG (reference sequence). This CDR3 spans 14 amino acids. CDR3 protein: CAWSMSRSGNTIYF. CDR3 sequence (DNA): TGTGCCTGGAGTATGAGCCGCTCTGGAAACACCATATATTTT.

This clone was seen once. The rearrangement uses TRBV2 and TRBJ1-2; the D is unclear. Germline loops: CDR1 SNHLY, CDR2 FYNNEI. Between the trimmed V and J ends, which lost 4 bases and 3 bases, there was a span of 12 bases. The CDR3 runs to 14 residues. In DNA, the CDR3 is TGTGCCAGCAGTGGTAGCCACCAAGACTATGGCTACACCTTC. It yields the protein CASSGSHQDYGYTF.

This chain links TRBV15 with TRBJ1-4; possibly TRBD1 for D (6 bases). The length of the CDR3 is 16 residues. Trimming stripped 6 bases from V and 6 bases from J, with 20 bases between. In germline, CDR1 is LNHNV, CDR2 YYDKDF (reference sequence). CDR3 residues: CATRRGLTSRDEKLFF. DNA for the CDR3: TGTGCCACCAGAAGGGGGTTGACCTCAAGGGATGAAAAACTGTTTTTT.

The chain links TRBV7-3 to TRBJ2-2; 8 nucleotides agree with TRBD1. V lost 0 bases to trimming and J lost 6 bases; unmatched junction nucleotides: 6. The CDR3 sequence is 16 residues long. CDR1 and CDR2 from the germline V gene are SGHTA and FQGTGA. The CDR3 DNA follows: TGTGCCAGCAGCTTAACCGCCGACAGGGGATCCGGGGAGCTGTTTTTT. Translation: CASSLTADRGSGELFF.

This chain connects TRBV3-1 (or the pseudogene TRBV3-2) to TRBJ2-1, with 12 bases that match TRBD2. The CDR3 consists of 18 residues. Germline V gene lookup returns CDR1 LGHDT and CDR2 YNNKEL (reference sequence). With 0 bases clipped from V and 3 bases from J, the junction kept 6 bases outside the gene matches. The CDR3 loop is CASSQDELAGGVYNEQFF. CDR3 bases: TGTGCCAGCAGCCAAGACGAACTAGCGGGGGGCGTCTACAATGAGCAGTTCTTC.

This chain joins TRBV3-1 (or the pseudogene TRBV3-2) and TRBJ2-7, with D perhaps TRBD2 (6 bases). Trimming cost V 4 bases and J 4 bases, with 11 bases left between them. Germline loops: CDR1 LGHDT, CDR2 YNNKEL (reference sequence). The CDR3 runs to 13 residues. The CDR3 protein is CASSRDGGYEQYF. CDR3 DNA sequence: TGTGCCAGCAGCCGGGACGGGGGATACGAGCAGTACTTC.

The V call is TRBV6-5, the J call TRBJ1-3, with D perhaps matching TRBD1 (6 bases). The germline CDR1 and CDR2 sequences are MNHEY and SVGAGI. V was trimmed by 0 bases and J by 3 bases, leaving 9 bases between them. CDR3 length: 15 residues. The CDR3 DNA reads TGTGCCAGCAGTTACTCCTCAGGGGTTGGAAACACCATATATTTT. Amino acids: CASSYSSGVGNTIYF.

The chain links TRBV6-6 to TRBJ1-1; 9 nucleotides match TRBD1. V dropped 4 bases and J dropped 4; count of bases not matched to a gene: 4. This CDR3 is 14 amino acids long. Germline-derived CDR1 and CDR2 are MNHNY and SVGAGI (reference sequence). CDR3 nucleotide sequence: TGTGCCAGCAGTTCTACAGGGGGCCCCACTGAAGCTTTCTTT. Encoded protein: CASSSTGGPTEAFF.

This sequence joins TRBV11-2 and TRBJ2-5; perhaps TRBD2 as D (5 bases). Germline CDR1 is SGHAT and CDR2 is FQNNGV. V lost 6 bases to trimming and J lost 2 bases, with 13 bases between them. The CDR3 covers 14 residues. The CDR3 protein is CASSPFTGQETQYF. CDR3 DNA sequence: TGTGCCAGCAGTCCCTTCACGGGGCAAGAGACCCAGTACTTC.

This rearrangement joins TRBV10-2 to TRBJ2-7, with 9 positions matching TRBD1. The CDR3 runs 15 residues. Per germline, CDR1 WSHSY and CDR2 SAAADI. Trimming cost V 0 bases and J 4 bases; bases outside gene matches: 4. The CDR3 region has the DNA TGCGCCAGCAGTGAGTCGTGGACAGGGGAATACGAGCAGTACTTC. Translating gives CASSESWTGEYEQYF.

J is TRBJ2-3 and V is TRBV4-3, with TRBD2 matching over 13 bases. V trimming: 1 base; J trimming: 4 bases; junction bases outside the gene matches: 8. There are 18 residues in the CDR3. CDR1 is LGHNA and CDR2 is YSLEER in the germline V gene. DNA of the CDR3: TGCGCCAGCAGCCAAGGGTGGACTAGCGGGAGAGTAGCAGATACGCAGTATTTT. Amino acid sequence: CASSQGWTSGRVADTQYF.

J is TRBJ2-7 and V is TRBV5-6, with 8 nucleotides matching TRBD1. The ends lost 6 bases at V and 3 bases at J; junction bases unmatched: 5. The germline gives CDR1 SGHDT, CDR2 YYEEEE. This CDR3 contains 13 residues. CDR3 residues: CASTRQGIYEQYF. CDR3 coding DNA: TGTGCCAGCACCCGACAGGGGATCTACGAGCAGTACTTC.

The rearrangement links TRBV6-6 to TRBJ2-7; 7 bases align to TRBD1. Germline CDR1 MNHNY, CDR2 SVGAGI (reference sequence). V trimming: 4 bases; J trimming: 4 bases; junction bases outside the gene matches: 1. The CDR3 is made up of 12 amino acids. CDR3 nucleotide sequence: TGTGCCAGCAGTTCGGACAGGTACGAGCAGTACTTC. This translates into CASSSDRYEQYF.

The rearrangement uses TRBV3-1 (or the pseudogene TRBV3-2) and TRBJ1-3, with D possibly matching TRBD1 (5 bases). CDR1 is LGHDT, CDR2 YNNKEL, per germline (reference sequence). The CDR3 is 15 amino acids. The germline V and J ends were trimmed by 2 bases and 3 bases, with 11 bases remaining between them. The DNA of the CDR3 is TGTGCCAGCAGCCAAACCGACAGTGGTGGAAACACCATATATTTT. This gives the protein CASSQTDSGGNTIYF.

The gene calls are TRBV6-5 and TRBJ1-6, with D hard to call. The CDR3 is made up of 11 amino acids. The germline CDR1 and CDR2 sequences are MNHEY and SVGAGI. Trimming removed 6 bases from V and 8 bases from J, with 5 bases in between. The CDR3 reads CASSVYSPLHF. As DNA, the CDR3 is TGTGCCAGCAGCGTTTATTCACCCCTCCACTTT.

The chain recombines TRBV3-1 (or the pseudogene TRBV3-2) with TRBJ2-1, with a tentative D call TRBD2 (6 bases). This CDR3 is 15 amino acids long. The V gene lost 1 base and the J gene lost 8 bases, with 15 bases spanning the gap. Per the germline V gene, CDR1 is LGHDT and CDR2 is YNNKEL (reference sequence). CDR3 sequence (DNA): TGTGCCAGCAGCCAAGTGGGTCTCGGGGGTGATGAGCAGTTCTTC. It is translated as CASSQVGLGGDEQFF.

V usage is TRBV24-1 and J usage is TRBJ1-5, with a possible D match to TRBD1 (6 bases). This CDR3 is 14 amino acids long. Germline CDR1 and CDR2: KGHDR and SFDVKD. V was cut by 6 bases and J by 4 bases, with 12 bases left in between. In nucleotides, the CDR3 is TGTGCCACCAGTTGGGGCACAGGGAATCAGCCCCAGCATTTT. Encoded protein: CATSWGTGNQPQHF.

V and J are TRBV19 and TRBJ2-1, with no clear D. V gave up 4 bases and J gave up 8 bases, with 21 bases separating them. The CDR3 is made up of 16 amino acids. Germline V gene lookup returns CDR1 LNHDA and CDR2 SQIVND (reference sequence). DNA of the CDR3: TGTGCCAGTAGTAAGAAAATAGAGGCAGTGACGTATGAGCAGTTCTTC. Translated, it gives CASSKKIEAVTYEQFF. Based on the CDR3 plus reference TRBV19 and TRBJ2-1, the full variable domain is DGGITQSPKYLFRKEGQNVTLSCEQNLNHDAMYWYRQDPGQGLRLIYYSQIVNDFQKGDIAEGYSVSREKKESFPLTVTSAQKNPTAFYLCASSKKIEAVTYEQFFGPGTRLTVL.

The chain uses TRBV15 and TRBJ1-1; D is possibly TRBD1 (6 bases). Germline V gives CDR1 LNHNV, CDR2 YYDKDF (reference sequence). This CDR3 contains 14 residues. Trimming removed 3 bases from V and 6 bases from J, with 14 bases in between. The CDR3 spells CATSRGTGTAEAFF. In DNA form, the CDR3 reads TGTGCCACCAGCAGGGGCACAGGGACCGCTGAAGCTTTCTTT.

The gene calls are TRBV9 and TRBJ1-4, with TRBD1 as a possible D gene (6 bases). Trimming shortened V by 2 bases and J by 4 bases, and 24 bases separated the two germline ends. Germline CDR1 and CDR2: SGDLS and YYNGEE. This CDR3 is 19 amino acids long. The CDR3 DNA follows: TGTGCCAGCAGCGTGGGTCCGTATGATGTAGGACAGATTAATGAAAAACTGTTTTTT. As protein: CASSVGPYDVGQINEKLFF. Variable domain in full (rest from reference TRBV9 and TRBJ1-4): DSGVTQTPKHLITATGQRVTLRCSPRSGDLSVYWYQQSLDQGLQFLIQYYNGEERAKGNILERFSAQQFPDLHSELNLSSLELGDSALYFCASSVGPYDVGQINEKLFFGSGTQLSVL.

The chain is built from TRBV3-1 (or the pseudogene TRBV3-2) and TRBJ1-2; perhaps TRBD1 as D (6 bases). Germline V gene lookup returns CDR1 LGHDT and CDR2 YNNKEL (reference sequence). The CDR3 runs 14 residues. V lost 0 bases to trimming and J lost 8 bases, with 13 bases between them. The CDR3 here is CASSQDGVTGGYTF. CDR3 sequence (DNA): TGTGCCAGCAGCCAAGATGGGGTGACAGGAGGCTACACCTTC.

The V gene is TRBV30, the J gene TRBJ1-6; TRBD1 agrees at 12 bases. The CDR3 runs to 19 residues. Germline V gives CDR1 GTSNPN, CDR2 SVGIG (reference sequence). J was trimmed by 1 base and V by 4 bases; bases with no gene match: 11. The CDR3 sequence is CAWTRPGQGAGSYNSPLHF. The CDR3 DNA reads as TGTGCCTGGACCCGCCCGGGACAGGGGGCCGGATCCTATAATTCACCCCTCCACTTT. Full variable domain (remainder filled in from reference TRBV30 and TRBJ1-6): SQTIHQWPATLVQPVGSPLSLECTVEGTSNPNLYWYRQAAGRGLQLLFYSVGIGQISSEVPQNLSASRPQDRQFILSSKKLLLSDSGFYLCAWTRPGQGAGSYNSPLHFGNGTRLTVT.

The CDR3 region has the DNA TGTGCCAGCAGCTTCGGGAGAGGCGGCTACACCTTC. Encoded protein: CASSFGRGGYTF. The chain is built from TRBV7-3 and TRBJ1-2; D is uncertain. The CDR3 consists of 12 residues. V was trimmed by 3 bases and J by 8 bases, leaving 10 bases between them. The V gene's germline CDR1 is SGHTA and CDR2 FQGTGA.